The sequence of this T cell receptor beta chain was determined in a study of blood T cells in healthy people across ages. CDR3 length equals 14 residues. V lost 6 bases to trimming and J lost 2 bases, with 16 bases between them. CDR1 is DFQATT, CDR2 SNEGSKA, per germline (reference sequence). There are a few counts of this clonotype. Primers used in a second PCR of about 7 to 12 cycles were a sample-barcoded 5' primer and a J-beta primer mix. TCRdb analysed the 5' RACE reads with MiXCR anew, one entry per CDR3 protein. The repertoire holds 1.5 million to 2 million distinct CDR3 sequences, 49% seen once, with 2.1% in the top ten.

The chain combines TRBV20-1 with TRBJ2-5; TRBD1 or TRBD2 may be the D gene (6 bases each). This clonotype was obtained from a woman aged 40 to 49 in good health. The sequencing input was blood. CDR3 coding DNA: TGCAGTGCCTCATCTCAGGGGAGGCAAGAGACCCAGTACTTC. Its protein product is CSASSQGRQETQYF.